This T cell receptor (beta chain) was identified in a study of identical twins. Points from the study as a whole: Excess low generation probability was seen in twin-shared out-of-frame alpha sequences. A partial confounding effect on zero-insertion analyses could come from invariant MAIT and iNKT cells. The study found that models underestimated out-of-frame TCR alpha sharing in monozygotic twins. Memory repertoires lacked the insertion deficit that abundant cord blood beta clonotypes showed.

In its sample, this clonotype was seen a few times. Its antigen is as yet unknown. In TCRdb, the 5' RACE reads were re-called with MiXCR into one record per CDR3 protein. The table lists approximately 550,000 distinct CDR3 sequences, about 22% of them singletons. CDR3 length: 15 amino acids. Germline V gene lookup returns CDR1 SGHRS and CDR2 YFSETQ. Unmatched junction bases numbered 5, after V lost 3 bases and J lost 2 bases. The sample was also reused in another study, on yellow fever vaccine responses in identical twins.

The clonotype originates from a woman between 18 and 29 years old in good health. This sequence joins TRBV5-1 and TRBJ2-1; 7 bases fit TRBD1. Material: CD4+ T cells sorted from blood. CDR3 loop: CASSSTGVTYNEQFF. CDR3 sequence (DNA): TGCGCCAGCAGCTCAACAGGGGTAACCTACAATGAGCAGTTCTTC. Supplemented by reference TRBV5-1 and TRBJ2-1, the full variable domain reads KAGVTQTPRYLIKTRGQQVTLSCSPISGHRSVSWYQQTPGQGLQFLFEYFSETQRNKGNFPGRFSGRQFSNSRSEMNVSTLELGDSALYLCASSSTGVTYNEQFFGPGTRLTVL.